One and the same sample provided the 10 T cell receptor beta chains below, sequenced in a study of blood T cell repertoires in COVID-19. Method: immunoSEQ multiplex PCR; TCRdb's copy keeps in-frame clones and lacks some. Of a few hundred thousand clones in the sample, about nine tenths were seen once. The sample consisted of peripheral blood. These receptors came from a man in his late teens or twenties with active or convalescent COVID-19.

In DNA, the CDR3 is TGCGCCAGCAGCTACTGGACAGGGGGTCTGAACACTGAAGCTTTCTTT. Translated, it gives CASSYWTGGLNTEAFF. J is TRBJ1-1 and V is TRBV5-1; 10 positions match TRBD1. Trimming cost V 3 bases and J 0 bases; bases outside gene matches: 5. The CDR3 consists of 16 residues. Germline CDR1 is SGHRS and CDR2 is YFSETQ.

The chain carries TRBV12-2 and TRBJ2-7; TRBD2, the table's D call, lacks a check against the DNA. TRBV12-2 corresponds to a pseudogene. CDR3 size: 15 residues. In nucleotides, the CDR3 is TGTGCAAGTCGCTCCCGTGGCCCTAGCTCCTACGAGCAGTACTTC. This sequence encodes CASRSRGPSSYEQYF.

This chain joins TRBV4-2 and TRBJ2-5, with a possible D match to TRBD1 (6 bases). V shed 4 bases and J shed 1 base, with 13 bases lying between them. Germline V CDR1 and CDR2: LGHNA, YNFKEQ. The CDR3 totals 15 residues. In nucleotides, the CDR3 is TGTGCCAGCAGCCCCCGAAACAGGGCCCAAGAGACCCAGTACTTC. This sequence encodes CASSPRNRAQETQYF.

The genes are TRBV15 and TRBJ1-1; 8 bases are a match to TRBD1. The J segment lost 6 bases and the V segment lost 3 bases, leaving 9 bases of the junction unmatched. Germline V CDR1 and CDR2: LNHNV, YYDKDF (reference sequence). The CDR3 covers 15 residues. This chain's CDR3 is CATSRGQGAPAEAFF. The CDR3 DNA is TGTGCCACCAGCAGGGGGCAGGGGGCGCCGGCTGAAGCTTTCTTT.

This clone was observed once. The gene calls are TRBV9 and TRBJ2-2; TRBD2 might be the D (5 bases). CDR1 and CDR2 from the germline V gene are SGDLS and YYNGEE. CDR3 length equals 15 residues. V shed 7 bases and J shed 5 bases, with 18 bases lying between them. Written as DNA, the CDR3 is TGTGCCAGCGCGCCCCGAGGGCATCGGACCGGGGAGCTGTTTTTT. Protein product: CASAPRGHRTGELFF.

The rearrangement joins TRBV28 to TRBJ1-6; 7 nucleotides align to TRBD1. This CDR3 has 15 residues. Germline V lookup: CDR1 MDHEN, CDR2 SYDVKM. V was clipped by 2 bases and J by 7 bases; unmatched bases: 5. In nucleotides, the CDR3 is TGTGCCAGCAGTTTACCGGGACAGAGAAATTCACCCCTCCACTTT. This gives the protein CASSLPGQRNSPLHF. The full variable domain, its missing parts supplied by reference TRBV28 and TRBJ1-6, is DVKVTQSSRYLVKRTGEKVFLECVQDMDHENMFWYRQDPGLGLRLIYFSYDVKMKEKGDIPEGYSVSREKKERFSLILESASTNQTSMYLCASSLPGQRNSPLHFGNGTRLTVT.

The rearrangement uses TRBV28 and TRBJ2-7; D remains unclear. Trimming stripped 2 bases from V and 4 bases from J, with 6 bases between. The V gene's germline CDR1 is MDHEN and CDR2 SYDVKM. This CDR3 region has 12 residues. This chain's CDR3 is CASSLVRYEQYF. The CDR3 nucleotides read TGTGCCAGCAGTTTAGTACGGTACGAGCAGTACTTC.

The gene calls are TRBV4-1 and TRBJ1-5; D unclear. The germline V gene has CDR1 MGHRA and CDR2 YSYEKL. The CDR3 extends over 13 amino acids. This CDR3 reads CASGSGGYQPQHF. In DNA form, the CDR3 reads TGCGCAAGCGGTTCCGGAGGGTATCAGCCCCAGCATTTT.

The chain couples TRBV28 to TRBJ1-2; 7 positions agree with TRBD1. Germline V gene lookup returns CDR1 MDHEN and CDR2 SYDVKM. With V trimmed by 11 bases and J by 2 bases, 5 bases remained unmatched. The CDR3 sequence is 12 residues long. CDR3 sequence (DNA): TGTGCCGGGGGACAGACGAACTATGGCTACACCTTC. Its translation is CAGGQTNYGYTF.

This clone is a singleton in its sample. The chain joins TRBV5-5 to TRBJ1-5; D perhaps matches TRBD1 (6 bases). From germline, CDR1 is SGHKS and CDR2 YYEKEE (reference sequence). The CDR3 runs to 15 residues. Trimming took off 4 bases at V and 8 bases at J, with 19 bases between the two ends. CDR3 in DNA: TGTGCCAGCAGCCCAGCGACCAGGGGTTTGGAGCCCCAGCATTTT. Its protein is CASSPATRGLEPQHF.